This is a list of T cell receptor beta chains from one sample in a study of blood T cell repertoires in COVID-19. Sequenced by immunoSEQ multiplex PCR; TCRdb stores in-frame clones only, minus some. The profile shows around 140,000 clones, roughly 87% of them singletons. The specimen was peripheral blood. These receptors were taken from a woman aged 45-60 years with acute or convalescent COVID-19. The CDR3 runs from the conserved cysteine through the conserved F or W.

TRBV7-9,14,CASSLGGWESGYTF
TRBV19,14,CASCLAGSYNEQFF
TRBV5-4,14,CASSWQASTDTQYF
TRBV24-1,15,CATSVPGQGYNEQFF
TRBV7-3,14,CASSLSGESTEAFF
TRBV27,18,CASNPGQGSQPYTGELFF
TRBV20-1,11,CSAGPGLKAFF
TRBV4-2,16,CASSQEAPTGNYGYTF
TRBV4-1,15,CASSQTVFSGNTIYF
TRBV15,17,CATSRVPSTSNYNEQFF
TRBV2,13,CASRVGPPAPQHF
TRBV28,16,CASLRGAGGVTGELFF
TRBV24-1,14,CATSPRGGGYEQYF
TRBV11-2,15,CASSFGLAGTDTQYF
TRBV11-2,14,CASRFSAGSTEAFF
TRBV7-9,15,CASSLLMDRGYGYTF
TRBV5-5,14,CASSLGQYNTEAFF
TRBV29-1,16,CSVTLLAGGPSDTQYF
TRBV24-1,12,CATSFRTEEQFF
TRBV5-4,16,CASRSGASGTFDTQYF
TRBV6-5,15,CASSPWRDGNQPQHF
TRBV3-1/TRBV3-2,15,CASSQAMRQGNEQYF
TRBV5-1,14,CASSRTGEGSPLHF
TRBV4-1,17,CASSQGRSPYSNQPQHF
TRBV11-2,16,CASSLAVGSSGNTIYF
TRBV5-8,16,CASSLQVRRDNQPQHF
TRBV4-1,17,CASSQEEGQGTRYGYTF
TRBV5-6,16,CASSLVWGGVSYEQYF
TRBV6-5,14,CASSYRGMNTEAFF
TRBV5-6,16,CASSLKGDRWNTEAFF
TRBV20-1,14,CSASVGGWSHEQYF
TRBV6-5,15,CASRVTDRAVQPQHF
TRBV6-5,13,CASSRQITDTQYF
TRBV29-1,12,CSVEAFTDTQYF
TRBV28,15,CASSLSVSGANVLTF
TRBV27,14,CASSQPGGERIQYF
TRBV6-5,14,CASSSFSTGEKLFF
TRBV9,15,CASSVWGGHYNEQFF